This is a list of T cell receptor beta chains from one sample in a study of technical replicates of blood from several donors. This table comes from immunoSEQ multiplex PCR, and its TCRdb copy is limited to in-frame clones, with some not included. This table has around 72,000 clones, roughly 98% appearing once. What was sequenced was T cells isolated from PBMCs. The receptor source for this set is a human donor in good health. Each CDR3 is given with its conserved first and last residue. A D gene is named only where the DNA matches it firmly. The listing skips clone size in some rows; elsewhere it reads once, few, many or a size class.

TRBJ1-2 TRBV6-1 - once CASSEGPEYGYTF TGTGCCAGCAGTGAAGGGCCGGAGTATGGCTACACCTTC
TRBJ1-1 TRBV7-9 TRBD1 - CASSLTGGVTEAFF TGTGCCAGCAGCTTAACAGGGGGCGTCACTGAAGCTTTCTTT
TRBJ1-2 TRBV6-1 TRBD1 - CASSEGIWTGGNYGYTF TGTGCCAGCAGTGAAGGGATTTGGACAGGGGGCAACTATGGCTACACCTTC
TRBJ2-7 TRBV29-1 TRBD1 - CSVHQGVRNEQYF TGCAGCGTTCACCAGGGGGTAAGGAACGAGCAGTACTTC
TRBJ1-2 TRBV11-3 TRBD1 many CASSSEGARGSYGYTF TGTGCCAGCAGCTCCGAGGGGGCCAGGGGAAGCTATGGCTACACCTTC
TRBJ2-3 TRBV7-3 TRBD2 - CASSLLAGGFVQDTQYF TGTGCCAGCAGCTTACTAGCGGGAGGGTTCGTGCAGGATACGCAGTATTTT
TRBJ2-2 TRBV9 - - CASSLFGRDNTGELFF TGTGCCAGCAGCCTCTTCGGGCGGGATAACACCGGGGAGCTGTTTTTT
TRBJ2-1 TRBV9 - - CASSAQGSSYNEQFF TGTGCCAGCAGCGCACAGGGAAGCTCCTACAATGAGCAGTTCTTC
TRBJ2-5 TRBV27 TRBD2 - CASSPQSQTRLAEETQYF TGTGCCAGCAGTCCCCAGTCCCAGACTCGGCTAGCGGAAGAGACCCAGTACTTC
TRBJ2-7 TRBV9 - - CASSVGGGGYEQYF TGTGCCAGCAGCGTAGGCGGAGGAGGGTACGAGCAGTACTTC
TRBJ2-5 TRBV6-5 TRBD1 - CASSSRDRLQETQYF TGTGCCAGCAGCTCTCGGGACAGGTTACAAGAGACCCAGTACTTC
TRBJ2-1 TRBV6-1 TRBD2 - CASSTSGIYNEQFF TGTGCCAGCTCGACTAGCGGGATCTACAATGAGCAGTTCTTC
TRBJ2-7 TRBV5-4 - - CASSLGRGQYEQYF TGTGCCAGCAGCTTGGGGCGGGGGCAATACGAGCAGTACTTC
TRBJ2-7 TRBV6-5 - - CASSHSGLQYF TGTGCCAGCAGTCATAGCGGTTTGCAGTACTTC
TRBJ1-4 TRBV14 TRBD1 - CASSQQGAITNEKLFF TGTGCCAGCAGCCAGCAGGGGGCAATAACTAATGAAAAACTGTTTTTT
TRBJ1-2 TRBV13 - - CASSFRTGSYGYTF TGTGCCAGCAGCTTTAGAACAGGGAGCTATGGCTACACCTTC
TRBJ1-3 TRBV7-2 - - CASSLLSSQGPVDTIYF TGTGCCAGCAGCTTATTATCCTCGCAGGGGCCTGTCGACACCATATATTTT
TRBJ2-5 TRBV7-9 TRBD1 - CASSSGTGIETQYF TGTGCCAGCAGCTCCGGGACAGGCATAGAGACCCAGTACTTC
TRBJ1-1 TRBV5-1 - - CASSYTGSEAFF TGCGCCAGCAGCTATACAGGGAGTGAAGCTTTCTTT
TRBJ2-1 TRBV19 TRBD2 - CASTLAGDSYNEQFF TGTGCCAGTACCTTAGCGGGAGACTCCTACAATGAGCAGTTCTTC
TRBJ1-1 TRBV18 - - CASSPQTVGAEAFF TGTGCCAGCTCACCGCAGACTGTCGGGGCTGAAGCTTTCTTT
TRBJ1-2 TRBV29-1 TRBD1 once CSVGGQGFGYTF TGCAGCGTTGGAGGACAGGGCTTTGGCTACACCTTC
TRBJ2-7 TRBV27 TRBD2 - CASGKLLAGTEQYF TGTGCCAGCGGAAAATTGCTAGCGGGGACCGAGCAGTACTTC
TRBJ2-1 TRBV9 TRBD2 - CASSVGTSGYNEQFF TGTGCCAGCAGCGTAGGGACTAGCGGTTACAATGAGCAGTTCTTC
TRBJ2-7 TRBV19 - - CASSYTGWDDEQYF TGTGCCAGTAGTTACACAGGGTGGGACGACGAGCAGTACTTC
TRBJ1-1 TRBV19 TRBD1 - CASIDRGGSTEAFF TGTGCCAGTATCGACAGGGGGGGGAGCACTGAAGCTTTCTTT
TRBJ1-4 TRBV10-3 - - CAISAEGVPEKLFF TGTGCCATCAGTGCGGAGGGAGTTCCCGAAAAACTGTTTTTT
TRBJ2-1 TRBV9 - - CASSVLALSYNEQFF TGTGCCAGCAGCGTACTAGCGCTCTCCTACAATGAGCAGTTCTTC
TRBJ1-4 TRBV28 TRBD1 - CASSARGQGWEKLFF TGTGCCAGCAGTGCACGTGGACAGGGGTGGGAAAAACTGTTTTTT
TRBJ2-2 TRBV27 TRBD2 - CASHITGTRYTGELFF TGTGCCAGCCATATAACCGGGACTAGATACACCGGGGAGCTGTTTTTT
TRBJ2-1 TRBV11-3 TRBD2 - CASSLRAGGNEQFF TGTGCCAGCAGCTTGCGAGCGGGAGGCAATGAGCAGTTCTTC
TRBJ2-7 TRBV7-9 - - CASSPGTQSYEQYF TGTGCCAGCAGCCCTGGGACTCAATCCTACGAGCAGTACTTC
TRBJ2-7 TRBV11-2 TRBD2 - CASSLSTSGNYEQYF TGTGCCAGCAGCCTCTCGACTAGCGGGAACTACGAGCAGTACTTC
TRBJ2-7 TRBV27 - - CASSLKAGDEQYF TGTGCCAGCAGTTTAAAGGCAGGGGACGAGCAGTACTTC
TRBJ2-5 TRBV9 TRBD2 - CASSAGLAGETQYF TGTGCCAGCAGCGCGGGACTAGCGGGAGAGACCCAGTACTTC
TRBJ2-5 TRBV29-1 - - CSVHTTAQETQYF TGCAGCGTACATACGACAGCGCAAGAGACCCAGTACTTC
TRBJ1-1 TRBV5-1 - - CASSLGEGWNTEAFF TGCGCCAGCAGCTTGGGAGAGGGTTGGAACACTGAAGCTTTCTTT
TRBJ1-1 TRBV5-1 TRBD1 - CASSLGTGKTEAFF TGCGCCAGCAGCCTAGGGACAGGGAAGACTGAAGCTTTCTTT
TRBJ1-3 TRBV7-2 - - CASSLSVQTGRSTIYF TGTGCCAGCAGCTTATCAGTCCAGACCGGTAGGAGCACCATATATTTT
TRBJ1-1 TRBV6-5 - - CASSPPGVNTEAFF TGTGCCAGCAGTCCCCCCGGGGTGAACACTGAAGCTTTCTTT
TRBJ2-1 TRBV6-1 - - CASSSQGEQFF TGTGCCAGCAGTTCTCAGGGTGAGCAGTTCTTC
TRBJ2-7 TRBV27 - - CASSSIKGAGLYEQYF TGTGCCAGCAGTTCAATTAAAGGTGCAGGACTCTACGAGCAGTACTTC
TRBJ2-3 TRBV5-1 - - CASSLLGITDTQYF TGCGCCAGCAGCTTGCTCGGGATCACAGATACGCAGTATTTT
TRBJ2-3 TRBV9 - - CASSVDGGADTQYF TGTGCCAGCAGCGTAGATGGGGGCGCAGATACGCAGTATTTT
TRBJ1-2 TRBV2 - - CASSVRSPTYGYTF TGTGCCAGCAGTGTCCGGTCCCCGACATATGGCTACACCTTC
TRBJ2-3 TRBV10-1 TRBD2 - CASSESERELPDTQYF TGCGCCAGCAGTGAGAGCGAGCGGGAGTTGCCAGATACGCAGTATTTT
TRBJ1-1 TRBV10-1 TRBD1 - CASRTGGGIRWKGLTEAFF TGCGCCAGCAGGACAGGGGGCGGTATTAGGTGGAAGGGTCTCACTGAAGCTTTCTTT
TRBJ2-7 TRBV18 TRBD1 - CASSRTGQYSYEQYF TGTGCCAGCTCACGGACAGGCCAATATTCCTACGAGCAGTACTTC
TRBJ2-1 TRBV9 TRBD2 - CASSVSSSGGYNEQFF TGTGCCAGCAGCGTTTCGTCTAGCGGGGGGTACAATGAGCAGTTCTTC
TRBJ2-3 TRBV5-6 - - CASSSRGGTDTQYF TGTGCCAGCAGCTCCCGGGGAGGCACAGATACGCAGTATTTT
TRBJ2-3 TRBV5-1 TRBD2 - CASSSLAGGFTDTQYF TGCGCCAGCAGCTCCCTAGCGGGAGGGTTCACAGATACGCAGTATTTT
TRBJ2-1 TRBV5-6 - - CASSDIRGSDYNEQFF TGTGCCAGCAGCGATATTAGGGGGAGCGACTACAATGAGCAGTTCTTC
TRBJ2-5 TRBV5-6 - - CASSLILWPQETQYF TGTGCCAGCAGCTTGATTCTGTGGCCACAAGAGACCCAGTACTTC
TRBJ2-7 TRBV30 - - CAGQKRHSYEQYF TGTGCCGGGCAAAAAAGGCACTCCTACGAGCAGTACTTC
TRBJ2-3 TRBV6-5 TRBD1 - CASSYRDRGPYTQYF TGTGCCAGCAGTTACCGGGACAGGGGCCCATACACGCAGTATTTT